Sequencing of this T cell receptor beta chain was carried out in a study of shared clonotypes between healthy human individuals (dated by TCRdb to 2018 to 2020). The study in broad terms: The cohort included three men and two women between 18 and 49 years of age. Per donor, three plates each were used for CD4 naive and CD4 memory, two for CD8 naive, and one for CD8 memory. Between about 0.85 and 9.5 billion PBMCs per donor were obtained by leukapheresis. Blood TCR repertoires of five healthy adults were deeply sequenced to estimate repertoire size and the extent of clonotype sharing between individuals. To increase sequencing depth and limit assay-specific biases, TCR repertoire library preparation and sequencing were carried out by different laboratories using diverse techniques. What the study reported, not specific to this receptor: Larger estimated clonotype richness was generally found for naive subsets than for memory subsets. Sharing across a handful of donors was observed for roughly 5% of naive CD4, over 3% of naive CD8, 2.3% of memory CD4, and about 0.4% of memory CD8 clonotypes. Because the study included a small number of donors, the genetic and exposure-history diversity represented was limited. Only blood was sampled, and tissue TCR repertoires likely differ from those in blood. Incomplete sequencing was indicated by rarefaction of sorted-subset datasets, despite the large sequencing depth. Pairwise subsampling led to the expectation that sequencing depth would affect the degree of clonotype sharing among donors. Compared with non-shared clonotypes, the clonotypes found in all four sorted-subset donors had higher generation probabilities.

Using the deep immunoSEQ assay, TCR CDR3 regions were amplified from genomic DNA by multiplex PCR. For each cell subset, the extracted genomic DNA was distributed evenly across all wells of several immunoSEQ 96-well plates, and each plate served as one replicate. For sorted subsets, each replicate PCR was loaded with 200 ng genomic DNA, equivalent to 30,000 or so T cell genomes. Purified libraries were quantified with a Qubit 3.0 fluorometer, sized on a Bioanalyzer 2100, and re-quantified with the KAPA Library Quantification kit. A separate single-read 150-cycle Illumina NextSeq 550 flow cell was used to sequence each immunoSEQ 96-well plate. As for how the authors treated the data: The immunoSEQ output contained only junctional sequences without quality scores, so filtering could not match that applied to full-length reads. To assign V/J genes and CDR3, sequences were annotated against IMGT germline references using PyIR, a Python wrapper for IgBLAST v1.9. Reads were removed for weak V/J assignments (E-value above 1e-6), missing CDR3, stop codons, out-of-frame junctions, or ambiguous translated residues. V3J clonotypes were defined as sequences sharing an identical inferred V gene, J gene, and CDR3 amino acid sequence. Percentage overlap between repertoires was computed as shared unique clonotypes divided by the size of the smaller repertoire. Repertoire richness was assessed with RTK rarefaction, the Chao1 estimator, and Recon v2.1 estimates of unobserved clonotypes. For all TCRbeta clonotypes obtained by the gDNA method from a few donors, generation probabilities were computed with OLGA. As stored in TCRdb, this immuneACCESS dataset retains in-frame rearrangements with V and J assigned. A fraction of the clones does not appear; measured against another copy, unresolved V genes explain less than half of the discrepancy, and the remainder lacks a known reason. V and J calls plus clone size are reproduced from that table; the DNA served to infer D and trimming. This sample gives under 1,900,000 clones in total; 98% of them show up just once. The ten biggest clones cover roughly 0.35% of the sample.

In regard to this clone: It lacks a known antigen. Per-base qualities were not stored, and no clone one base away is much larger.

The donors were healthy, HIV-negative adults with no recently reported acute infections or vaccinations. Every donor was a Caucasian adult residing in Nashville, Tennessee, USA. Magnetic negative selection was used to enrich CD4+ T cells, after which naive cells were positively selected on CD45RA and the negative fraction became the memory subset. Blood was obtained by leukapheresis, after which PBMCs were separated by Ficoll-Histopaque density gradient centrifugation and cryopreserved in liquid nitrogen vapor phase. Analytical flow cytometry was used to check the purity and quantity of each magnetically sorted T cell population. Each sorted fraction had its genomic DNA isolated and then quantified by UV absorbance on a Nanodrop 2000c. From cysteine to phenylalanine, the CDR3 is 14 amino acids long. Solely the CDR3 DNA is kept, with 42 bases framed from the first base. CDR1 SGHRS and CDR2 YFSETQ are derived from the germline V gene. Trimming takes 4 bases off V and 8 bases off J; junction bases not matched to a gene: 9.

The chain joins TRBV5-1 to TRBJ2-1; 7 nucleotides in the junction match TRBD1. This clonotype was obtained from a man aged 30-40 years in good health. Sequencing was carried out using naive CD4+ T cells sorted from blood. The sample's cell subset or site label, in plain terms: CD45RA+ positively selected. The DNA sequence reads TGCGCCAGCAGCGCAGTGACAGGGAACGATGAGCAGTTCTTC. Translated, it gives CASSAVTGNDEQFF. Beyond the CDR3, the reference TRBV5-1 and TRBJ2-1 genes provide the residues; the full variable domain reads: KAGVTQTPRYLIKTRGQQVTLSCSPISGHRSVSWYQQTPGQGLQFLFEYFSETQRNKGNFPGRFSGRQFSNSRSEMNVSTLELGDSALYLCASSAVTGNDEQFFGPGTRLTVL.